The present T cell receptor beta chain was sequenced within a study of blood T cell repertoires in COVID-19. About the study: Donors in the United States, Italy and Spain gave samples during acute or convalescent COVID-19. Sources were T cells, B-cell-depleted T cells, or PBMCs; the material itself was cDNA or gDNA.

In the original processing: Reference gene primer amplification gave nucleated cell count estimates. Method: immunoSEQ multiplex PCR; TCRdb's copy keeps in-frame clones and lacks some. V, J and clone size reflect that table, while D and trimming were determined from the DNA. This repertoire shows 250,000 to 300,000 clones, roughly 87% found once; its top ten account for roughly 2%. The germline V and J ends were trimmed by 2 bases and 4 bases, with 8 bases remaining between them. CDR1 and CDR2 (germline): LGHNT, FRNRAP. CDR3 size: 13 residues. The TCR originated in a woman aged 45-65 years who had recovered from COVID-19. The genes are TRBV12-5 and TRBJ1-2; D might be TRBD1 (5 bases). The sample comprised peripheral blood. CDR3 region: CASGLNQGYGYTF. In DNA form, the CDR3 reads TGTGCTAGTGGTTTGAACCAGGGCTATGGCTACACCTTC.